This T cell receptor beta chain originates from a study of cytomegalovirus exposure and HLA in healthy donors. With 60 Vbeta and 13 Jbeta primers, the PCR was carried out. TCRdb keeps only in-frame clones here, not all; method: immunoSEQ multiplex PCR. Of roughly 58,000 clones in the sample, roughly four fifths are singletons; the top ten hold more than 1.5%. The CDR3 has 14 amino acids. V was shortened by 2 bases and J by 5 bases, with 10 bases between the two germline ends. Germline loops: CDR1 LNHDA, CDR2 SQIVND (reference sequence). This receptor was identified in a human donor in good health. Input material: PBMCs. The V gene is TRBV19, the J gene TRBJ1-5; the D gene is possibly TRBD1 (5 bases). CDR3: CASSIQGSDQPQHF. The CDR3 DNA is TGTGCCAGTAGTATACAGGGCAGTGATCAGCCCCAGCATTTT. The complete variable domain, with remaining parts taken from reference TRBV19 and TRBJ1-5, reads DGGITQSPKYLFRKEGQNVTLSCEQNLNHDAMYWYRQDPGQGLRLIYYSQIVNDFQKGDIAEGYSVSREKKESFPLTVTSAQKNPTAFYLCASSIQGSDQPQHFGDGTRLSIL.